A single sample is the source of the 18 T cell receptor beta chains below, sequenced in a study of cytomegalovirus exposure and HLA in healthy donors. Data came from immunoSEQ multiplex PCR; TCRdb stores just in-frame clones and leaves some out. The sample consists of around 150,000 clones, around 96% of them appearing once. The sample was PBMCs. Receptor source: a woman between 18 and 29 years old in good health and CMV-seronegative.

The rearrangement joins TRBV29-1 to TRBJ2-2; a possible D gene is TRBD2 (5 bases). V lost 6 bases to trimming and J lost 8 bases, with 10 bases between them. Looked up from germline, CDR1 is SQVTM and CDR2 is ANQGSEA. There are 11 residues in the CDR3. The CDR3 sequence: CSVADTGELFF. The CDR3 DNA reads TGCAGCGTAGCGGATACAGGGGAGCTGTTTTTT.

This chain connects TRBV28 to TRBJ2-7; D unresolved. This CDR3 is 12 amino acids long. V gave up 3 bases and J gave up 3 bases, with 6 bases separating them. Germline V CDR1 and CDR2: MDHEN, SYDVKM. CDR3 region: CASSFSHYEQYF. The DNA for the CDR3 is TGTGCCAGCAGTTTTTCCCACTACGAGCAGTACTTC.

The chain uses TRBV5-1 and TRBJ2-7; the match to TRBD1 covers 7 bases. This CDR3 contains 13 residues. Germline-derived CDR1 and CDR2 are SGHRS and YFSETQ. The CDR3 loop is CGQGGAYIYEQYF. CDR3 nucleotides: TGCGGTCAAGGGGGCGCCTATATCTACGAGCAGTACTTC.

This sequence joins TRBV4-1 and TRBJ1-6; D not certain. In germline, CDR1 is MGHRA, CDR2 YSYEKL. There are 15 residues in the CDR3. Trimming pared 4 bases from V and 1 base from J, leaving 8 bases between. The CDR3 sequence is CASSLASSYNSPLHF. Written as DNA, the CDR3 is TGCGCCAGCAGCCTAGCCAGTTCCTATAATTCACCCCTCCACTTT.

DNA for the CDR3: TGCAGCGCTGGAGGGACAGGGGGAACTCGCTATGGCTACACCTTC. It yields the protein CSAGGTGGTRYGYTF. This chain connects TRBV29-1 to TRBJ1-2, with 11 bases identical to TRBD1. The CDR3 covers 15 residues. Losses at the gene ends were 7 bases for V and 4 bases for J; bases not matched to a gene: 11. Germline V gene lookup returns CDR1 SQVTM and CDR2 ANQGSEA.

This chain joins TRBV7-9 and TRBJ2-1; 8 nucleotides line up with TRBD2. Germline-derived CDR1 and CDR2 are SEHNR and FQNEAQ (reference sequence). The trim removed 1 base at V and 1 base at J, leaving 3 bases unmatched. This CDR3 is built from 16 residues. The CDR3 sequence: CASSLVSGGSYNEQFF. In DNA, the CDR3 is TGTGCCAGCAGCTTAGTCAGCGGGGGTTCCTACAATGAGCAGTTCTTC. Drawing the rest from reference TRBV7-9 and TRBJ2-1, the complete variable domain is DTGVSQNPRHKITKRGQNVTFRCDPISEHNRLYWYRQTLGQGPEFLTYFQNEAQLEKSRLLSDRFSAERPKGSFSTLEIQRTEQGDSAMYLCASSLVSGGSYNEQFFGPGTRLTVL.

The genes are TRBV5-1 and TRBJ1-6; TRBD1 agrees at 12 bases. The CDR3 has 19 residues. V gave up 1 base and J gave up 10 bases; unmatched junction bases: 15. Germline-derived CDR1 and CDR2 are SGHRS and YFSETQ. The CDR3, as DNA: TGCGCCAGCAGCTTGCAACCGGGGACAGGGGGCGTCGTGGCATCACCCCTCCACTTT. It codes for CASSLQPGTGGVVASPLHF.

V usage is TRBV19 and J usage is TRBJ2-2; D unclear. Germline CDR1 LNHDA, CDR2 SQIVND (reference sequence). This CDR3 comprises 15 residues. Trimming left V 5 bases short and J 4 bases short, with 14 bases between. CDR3 DNA: TGTGCCAGTAGTTTAGGCAGGAAACGCACCGGGGAGCTGTTTTTT. This gives the protein CASSLGRKRTGELFF.

V is TRBV6-4 and J is TRBJ1-1; 7 positions match TRBD1. Per the germline V gene, CDR1 is MRHNA and CDR2 is SNTAGT. With V trimmed by 0 bases and J by 2 bases, 15 bases remained unmatched. The CDR3 loop spans 19 amino acids. In DNA, the CDR3 is TGTGCCAGCAGTGACTCGGAGTGGAAGGAGGGGGCGAGTAACACTGAAGCTTTCTTT. Encoded protein: CASSDSEWKEGASNTEAFF.

The chain is built from TRBV2 and TRBJ2-7; 9 nucleotides align to TRBD1. The junction had 25 bases not matched to a gene; V was cut back by 5 bases and J by 2 bases. CDR3 size: 21 residues. Germline CDR1 and CDR2: SNHLY and FYNNEI. For the CDR3, the DNA is TGTGCCAGCAGTTCTACGTACGGGGACAGGGAAATCCTACGGGATCCCTACGAGCAGTACTTC. It encodes CASSSTYGDREILRDPYEQYF.

This rearrangement joins TRBV9 to TRBJ2-7; 10 bases are shared with TRBD2. Losses at the gene ends were 3 bases for V and 0 bases for J; bases not matched to a gene: 9. The CDR3 totals 17 residues. The V gene's germline CDR1 is SGDLS and CDR2 YYNGEE. In DNA form, the CDR3 reads TGTGCCAGCAGCGCCCGAAGGACTAGCGGCTGCTCCTACGAGCAGTACTTC. This sequence encodes CASSARRTSGCSYEQYF.

The chain carries TRBV18 and TRBJ1-3; 10 bases map to TRBD1. Germline V gene lookup returns CDR1 KGHSH and CDR2 LQKENI. The trim removed 0 bases at V and 6 bases at J, leaving 2 bases unmatched. The CDR3 contains 15 residues. The CDR3 DNA is TGTGCCAGCTCACCACCGGGGACAGGGGCAAACACCATATATTTT. Translating it yields CASSPPGTGANTIYF.

The chain recombines TRBV7-9 with TRBJ2-3, with D unresolved. V was clipped by 2 bases and J by 2 bases, with 2 bases between them. This CDR3 is built from 12 residues. The V gene's germline CDR1 is SEHNR and CDR2 FQNEAQ (reference sequence). CDR3 sequence (DNA): TGTGCCAGCAGCTTATACACAGATACGCAGTATTTT. The encoded protein is CASSLYTDTQYF.

This clone was detected once. The gene calls are TRBV5-1 and TRBJ2-7; D may be TRBD2 (6 bases). CDR1 is SGHRS and CDR2 is YFSETQ in the germline V gene. V was trimmed by 1 base and J by 3 bases, leaving 23 bases between them. The CDR3 is 18 residues long. The CDR3 nucleotides read TGCGCCAGCAGCTTGAACCCATTAGGGCTAGCGAGTAGCTACGAGCAGTACTTC. Amino acids: CASSLNPLGLASSYEQYF.

The rearrangement joins TRBV7-9 to TRBJ2-1; D is perhaps TRBD2 (7 bases). This CDR3 has 16 amino acids. CDR1 and CDR2 (germline): SEHNR, FQNEAQ (reference sequence). The V end lost 1 base, the J end lost 4 bases, and 14 bases lay between the germline ends. CDR3 protein: CASSLGQGGGYNEQFF. The CDR3 DNA sequence: TGTGCCAGCAGCTTAGGACAAGGGGGGGGGTACAATGAGCAGTTCTTC.

The J gene is TRBJ1-1, the V gene TRBV5-1, with D unclear. Deletions cut 0 bases from V and 1 base from J, with 7 bases between. The CDR3 covers 14 residues. Germline V gene data show CDR1 as SGHRS and CDR2 as YFSETQ. CDR3 protein: CASSLAGENTEAFF. The CDR3 region has the DNA TGCGCCAGCAGCTTGGCCGGGGAGAACACTGAAGCTTTCTTT.

The V gene is TRBV6-5, the J gene TRBJ1-2; D unresolved. This CDR3 contains 13 residues. Per the germline V gene, CDR1 is MNHEY and CDR2 is SVGAGI. V was cut by 6 bases and J by 10 bases, with 18 bases left in between. The CDR3 here is CASRLDPTATYTF. CDR3 in DNA: TGTGCCAGCAGACTAGACCCGACGGCTACCTACACCTTC.

This chain joins TRBV5-4 and TRBJ1-2, with 9 bases identical to TRBD1. The CDR3 loop spans 16 amino acids. V was clipped by 3 bases and J by 6 bases; unmatched bases: 12. Germline V gene sequence: CDR1 SGHNT, CDR2 YYREEE (reference sequence). In DNA form, the CDR3 reads TGTGCCAGCAGCTACAATTACGAACAGGGGGCGAATGGCTACACCTTC. As protein: CASSYNYEQGANGYTF. The complete variable domain, with remaining parts taken from reference TRBV5-4 and TRBJ1-2, reads ETGVTQSPTHLIKTRGQQVTLRCSSQSGHNTVSWYQQALGQGPQFIFQYYREEENGRGNFPPRFSGLQFPNYSSELNVNALELDDSALYLCASSYNYEQGANGYTFGSGTRLTVV.